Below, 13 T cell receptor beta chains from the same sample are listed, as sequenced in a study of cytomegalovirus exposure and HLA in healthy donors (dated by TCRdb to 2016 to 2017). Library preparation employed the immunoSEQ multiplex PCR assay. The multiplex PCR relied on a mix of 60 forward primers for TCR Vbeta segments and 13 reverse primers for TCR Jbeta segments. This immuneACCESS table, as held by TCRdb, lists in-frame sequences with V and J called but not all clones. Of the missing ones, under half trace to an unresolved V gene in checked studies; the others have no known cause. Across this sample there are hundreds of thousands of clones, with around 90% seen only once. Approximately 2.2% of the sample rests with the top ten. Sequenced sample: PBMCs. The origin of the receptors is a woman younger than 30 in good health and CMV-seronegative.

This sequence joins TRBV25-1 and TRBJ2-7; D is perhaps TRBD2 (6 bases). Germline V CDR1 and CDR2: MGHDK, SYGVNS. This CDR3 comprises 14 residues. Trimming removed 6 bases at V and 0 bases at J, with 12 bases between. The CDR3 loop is CASSLSGPSYEQYF. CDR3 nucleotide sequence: TGTGCCAGCAGCTTGAGCGGGCCCTCCTACGAGCAGTACTTC.

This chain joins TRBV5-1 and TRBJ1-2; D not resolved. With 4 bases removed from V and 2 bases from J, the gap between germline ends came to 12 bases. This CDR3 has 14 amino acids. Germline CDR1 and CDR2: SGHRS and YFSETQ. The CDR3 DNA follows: TGCGCCAGCAGCCTGCTCTCGGGGAACTATGGCTACACCTTC. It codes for CASSLLSGNYGYTF.

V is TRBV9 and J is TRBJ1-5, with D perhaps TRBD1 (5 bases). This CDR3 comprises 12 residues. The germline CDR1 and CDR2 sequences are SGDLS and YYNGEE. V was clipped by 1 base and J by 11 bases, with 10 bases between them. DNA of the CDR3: TGTGCCAGCAGCGTAATCGGCAGGGCCCAGCATTTT. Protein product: CASSVIGRAQHF.

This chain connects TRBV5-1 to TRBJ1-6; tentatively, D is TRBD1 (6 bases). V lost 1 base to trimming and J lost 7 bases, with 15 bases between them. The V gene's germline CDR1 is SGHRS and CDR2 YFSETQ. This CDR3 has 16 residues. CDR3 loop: CASSLKGESRNSPLHF. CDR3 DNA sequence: TGCGCCAGCAGCTTGAAGGGGGAATCGAGGAATTCACCCCTCCACTTT.

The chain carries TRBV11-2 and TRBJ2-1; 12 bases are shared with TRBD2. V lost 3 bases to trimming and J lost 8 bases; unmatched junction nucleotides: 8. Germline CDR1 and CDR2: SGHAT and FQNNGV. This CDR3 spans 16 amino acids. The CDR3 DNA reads TGTGCCAGCAGCTTCCTAGCGGGGGGGCTCTTCGATGAGCAGTTCTTC. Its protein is CASSFLAGGLFDEQFF. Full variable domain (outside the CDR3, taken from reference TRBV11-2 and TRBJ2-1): EAGVAQSPRYKIIEKRQSVAFWCNPISGHATLYWYQQILGQGPKLLIQFQNNGVVDDSQLPKDRFSAERLKGVDSTLKIQPAKLEDSAVYLCASSFLAGGLFDEQFFGPGTRLTVL.

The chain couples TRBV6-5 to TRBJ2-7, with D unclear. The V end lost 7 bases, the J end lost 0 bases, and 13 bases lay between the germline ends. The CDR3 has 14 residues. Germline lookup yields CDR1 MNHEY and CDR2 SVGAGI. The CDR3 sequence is CASTSRESSYEQYF. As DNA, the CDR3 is TGTGCCAGCACCTCACGAGAGAGCTCCTACGAGCAGTACTTC.

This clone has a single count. The CDR3 nucleotides read TGCGCCAGCAGCCAAGACCATTCGAACACCGGGGAGCTGTTTTTT. This codes for CASSQDHSNTGELFF. The chain couples TRBV4-1 to TRBJ2-2; no reliable D call. CDR1 is MGHRA, CDR2 YSYEKL, per germline. Between the trimmed V and J ends, which lost 0 bases and 0 bases, there was a span of 5 bases. The CDR3 extends over 15 amino acids.

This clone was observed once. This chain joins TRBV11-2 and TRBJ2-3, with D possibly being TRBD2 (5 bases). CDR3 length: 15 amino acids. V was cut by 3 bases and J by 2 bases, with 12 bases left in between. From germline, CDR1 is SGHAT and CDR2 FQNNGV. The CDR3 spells CASSFTGFHTDTQYF. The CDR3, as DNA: TGTGCCAGCAGCTTTACGGGGTTTCACACAGATACGCAGTATTTT. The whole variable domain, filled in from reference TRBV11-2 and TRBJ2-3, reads EAGVAQSPRYKIIEKRQSVAFWCNPISGHATLYWYQQILGQGPKLLIQFQNNGVVDDSQLPKDRFSAERLKGVDSTLKIQPAKLEDSAVYLCASSFTGFHTDTQYFGPGTRLTVL.

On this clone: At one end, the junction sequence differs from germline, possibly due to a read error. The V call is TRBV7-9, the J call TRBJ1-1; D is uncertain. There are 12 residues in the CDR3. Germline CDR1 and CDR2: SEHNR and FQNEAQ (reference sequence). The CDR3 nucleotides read TGTTCCAGCAGCTTAGGGCAGCGTGAAGCTTTCTTT. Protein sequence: CSSSLGQREAFF.

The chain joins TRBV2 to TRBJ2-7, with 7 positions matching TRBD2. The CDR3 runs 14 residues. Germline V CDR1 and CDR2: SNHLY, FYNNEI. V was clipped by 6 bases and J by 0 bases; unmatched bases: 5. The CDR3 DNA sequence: TGTGCCAGCAGGGGCCGGGACTACTCCTACGAGCAGTACTTC. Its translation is CASRGRDYSYEQYF. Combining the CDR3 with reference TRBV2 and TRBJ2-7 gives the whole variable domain EPEVTQTPSHQVTQMGQEVILRCVPISNHLYFYWYRQILGQKVEFLVSFYNNEISEKSEIFDDQFSVERPDGSNFTLKIRSTKLEDSAMYFCASRGRDYSYEQYFGPGTRLTVT.

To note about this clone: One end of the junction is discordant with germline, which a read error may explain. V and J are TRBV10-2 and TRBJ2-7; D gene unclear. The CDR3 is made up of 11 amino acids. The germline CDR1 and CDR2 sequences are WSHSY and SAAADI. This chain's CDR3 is CASSDSHEQYF. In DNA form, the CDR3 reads TGCGCCAGCAGTGACTCCCACGAGCAGTACTTC.

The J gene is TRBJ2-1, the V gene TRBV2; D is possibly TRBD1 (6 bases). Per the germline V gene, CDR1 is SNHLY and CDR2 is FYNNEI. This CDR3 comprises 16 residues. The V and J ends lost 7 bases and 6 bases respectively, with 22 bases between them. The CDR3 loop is CASTDSPGHRGNEQFF. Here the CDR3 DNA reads TGTGCCAGCACCGATTCACCGGGACATCGGGGCAATGAGCAGTTCTTC. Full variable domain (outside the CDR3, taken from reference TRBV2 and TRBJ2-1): EPEVTQTPSHQVTQMGQEVILRCVPISNHLYFYWYRQILGQKVEFLVSFYNNEISEKSEIFDDQFSVERPDGSNFTLKIRSTKLEDSAMYFCASTDSPGHRGNEQFFGPGTRLTVL.

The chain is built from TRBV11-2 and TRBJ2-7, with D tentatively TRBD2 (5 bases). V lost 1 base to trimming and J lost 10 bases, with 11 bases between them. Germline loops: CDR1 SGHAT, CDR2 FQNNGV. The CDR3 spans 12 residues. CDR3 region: CASSLGTAFQYF. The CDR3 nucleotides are TGTGCCAGCAGCTTAGGGACTGCCTTTCAGTACTTC. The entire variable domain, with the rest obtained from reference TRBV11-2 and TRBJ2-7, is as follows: EAGVAQSPRYKIIEKRQSVAFWCNPISGHATLYWYQQILGQGPKLLIQFQNNGVVDDSQLPKDRFSAERLKGVDSTLKIQPAKLEDSAVYLCASSLGTAFQYFGPGTRLTVT.